These 5 T cell receptor beta chains were sequenced from one sample in a study of T cell responses to AZD1222 COVID-19 vaccine. The data were produced by immunoSEQ multiplex PCR, yet TCRdb's version contains in-frame clones alone and is incomplete. The sample yields approximately 150,000 clones, about 89% seen once. The source material was peripheral blood, sampled 28 days after the second AZD1222 dose. All receptors derive from an adult who received the AZD1222 COVID-19 vaccine.

V and J are TRBV19 and TRBJ2-7; 7 nucleotides agree with TRBD1. Losses at the gene ends were 3 bases for V and 5 bases for J; bases not matched to a gene: 7. CDR1 LNHDA and CDR2 SQIVND come from the germline V gene (reference sequence). This CDR3 comprises 14 residues. The CDR3 DNA sequence: TGTGCCAGTAGTATTCGACAGGGTTTGGACGAGCAGTACTTC. This translates into CASSIRQGLDEQYF.

The rearrangement uses TRBV18 and TRBJ1-1, with TRBD1 as a possible D gene (5 bases). This CDR3 is built from 15 residues. Germline V CDR1 and CDR2: KGHSH, LQKENI. The ends were cut back, 1 base at V and 3 bases at J, with 12 bases in the middle. This CDR3 reads CASSPLGGGDTEAFF. Here the CDR3 DNA reads TGTGCCAGCTCACCACTGGGCGGAGGGGACACTGAAGCTTTCTTT.

The chain employs TRBV15 and TRBJ2-6, with D possibly TRBD1 on 5 matching bases. The CDR3 loop spans 16 amino acids. The V and J ends lost 1 base and 4 bases respectively, with 11 bases between them. CDR1 and CDR2 from the germline V gene are LNHNV and YYDKDF (reference sequence). CDR3 sequence: CATSRGTSLGANVLTF. CDR3 DNA: TGTGCCACCAGCAGAGGGACAAGTCTGGGGGCCAACGTCCTGACTTTC.

The chain carries TRBV7-9 and TRBJ2-3; D not resolved. Germline CDR1 is SEHNR and CDR2 is FQNEAQ (reference sequence). This CDR3 contains 16 residues. The V end was cut by 5 bases, the J end by 2 bases, with 17 bases between. The CDR3 DNA reads TGTGCCAGCAGCATGCAAGACGGTGCCTACACAGATACGCAGTATTTT. It codes for CASSMQDGAYTDTQYF. Based on the CDR3 plus reference TRBV7-9 and TRBJ2-3, the full variable domain is DTGVSQNPRHKITKRGQNVTFRCDPISEHNRLYWYRQTLGQGPEFLTYFQNEAQLEKSRLLSDRFSAERPKGSFSTLEIQRTEQGDSAMYLCASSMQDGAYTDTQYFGPGTRLTVL.

The V gene is TRBV14, the J gene TRBJ1-3; D not resolved. V lost 0 bases and J 0 bases, leaving 9 bases between the germline ends. The CDR3 is made up of 16 amino acids. The germline V gene encodes CDR1 SGHDN and CDR2 FVKESK. In nucleotides, the CDR3 is TGTGCCAGCAGCCAAGACAGGTGGTCCTCTGGAAACACCATATATTTT. Amino acid sequence: CASSQDRWSSGNTIYF.